This TCR beta chain was documented in a study of T-cell reconstitution after alpha-beta-depleted transplantation in children. The study, taken as a whole, reports: Surviving recipient T cells and thymic progenitors underlay high day-60 TCRbeta diversity in some patients. The study reportedly traced alpha-beta T cells about two months after transplant to several hundred expanded graft clones.

CDR1 SGHRS and CDR2 YFSETQ come from the germline V gene. The CDR3 sequence is 15 residues long. V was pared by 4 bases and J by 0 bases, with 4 bases of the junction left unmatched. Molecular barcoding with unique molecular identifiers was used for the TCRbeta library. Each CDR3 protein gets one entry after TCRdb re-called the PCR reads with MiXCR. This sample has 210,000 or so distinct CDR3 sequences, with roughly a tenth found just once. In its sample, this clonotype was seen many times. Its antigen is currently unknown. Specimen: PBMCs, collected before TCRalphabeta/CD19-depleted stem cell transplant. The clonotype comes from a child less than two years old with acute myeloid leukemia, due to receive a stem cell transplant. V gene TRBV5-1 combines with J gene TRBJ1-3; 7 nucleotides match TRBD1. As DNA, the CDR3 is TGCGCCAGCAGCCAGGGACAGTCCTCTGGAAACACCATATATTTT. Its protein is CASSQGQSSGNTIYF.